What follows is one TCR beta chain and its context. Germline is not matched at one junction end, which may reflect a read error. Germline V gene data show CDR1 as DFQATT and CDR2 as SNEGSKA (reference sequence). The CDR3 has 14 amino acids. These data originate in a study of tumor and adjacent non-tumor tissue in lung cancer. For the study at large: Samples averaged about 4.2 million productive TCRbeta reads each.

No cell sorting was done before RNA was extracted from the tissue. Between August and November 2014, newly diagnosed, chemotherapy-naive lung cancer patients underwent thoracic surgery in China. TCRbeta libraries were built with three rounds of nested PCR, modified from ARM-PCR. TCRdb re-called the multiplex PCR reads with MiXCR, one entry per CDR3 protein. Of about 78,000 distinct CDR3 sequences in the sample, 80% to 85% were seen once. The chain couples TRBV20-1 to TRBJ2-7; D might be TRBD2 (5 bases). Sequencing input: lung tumor tissue. The sequence came from a woman aged 50 to 60 with non-small cell lung cancer. The CDR3 is CNAFKSGLSGEQYF. The CDR3 region has the DNA TGCAATGCTTTTAAGTCGGGTTTGAGCGGCGAGCAGTACTTC.